This T cell receptor (beta chain) was sequenced in a study of blood T cell repertoires in COVID-19. Looking at the study overall: Acute and convalescent COVID-19 samples came from the United States, Italy and Spain. T cells, B-cell-depleted T cells, or PBMCs provided the cDNA or gDNA that served as material.

Authors' methods: Amplification from reference gene primers served as the basis for estimated nucleated cell counts. Here immunoSEQ multiplex PCR was the method, and the copy in TCRdb shows in-frame clones only, minus some. The V and J calls and clone size were taken over from that table, and D and trimming were inferred from the DNA. The sample holds some 160,000 clones, around four fifths seen once. Germline V CDR1 and CDR2: LNHDA, SQIVND (reference sequence). The CDR3 spans 13 residues. The V gene lost 10 bases and the J gene lost 7 bases, with 14 bases spanning the gap. Sequencing was performed on peripheral blood. This chain joins TRBV19 and TRBJ1-6; D remains unclear. This TCR was sampled from a woman between 70 and 85 years old who had recovered from COVID-19. The CDR3, as DNA: TGTGCCACCAACCCCGGGGTAAATTCACCCCTCCACTTT. As protein: CATNPGVNSPLHF.